The 32 T cell receptor beta chains below come from one sample, sequenced in a study of blood T cell repertoires in COVID-19. Generated by immunoSEQ multiplex PCR, the TCRdb table keeps only in-frame clones and is missing some. The profile shows approximately 120,000 clones, roughly 79% of them singletons. The sequenced material came from peripheral blood. These receptors all stem from a human donor in a cohort sampled during active COVID-19.

This sequence joins TRBV10-3 and TRBJ1-2, with D unclear. The V end was cut by 6 bases, the J end by 4 bases, with 9 bases between. Germline CDR1 and CDR2: ENHRY and SYGVKD. The CDR3 length is 12 residues. The CDR3 sequence: CAIRSGRYGYTF. The CDR3 nucleotides read TGTGCCATCAGATCGGGTCGCTATGGCTACACCTTC.

V and J are TRBV15 and TRBJ2-5, with 10 positions matching TRBD1. CDR3 length: 18 residues. In germline, CDR1 is LNHNV, CDR2 YYDKDF (reference sequence). V dropped 0 bases and J dropped 4; count of bases not matched to a gene: 11. CDR3: CATSRDQGQGKLGETQYF. The CDR3 DNA is TGTGCCACCAGCAGAGATCAGGGACAGGGGAAGCTCGGAGAGACCCAGTACTTC.

This chain links TRBV15 with TRBJ2-7; tentatively, D is TRBD2 (6 bases). The V gene's germline CDR1 is LNHNV and CDR2 YYDKDF (reference sequence). CDR3 length: 17 amino acids. V was pared by 0 bases and J by 2 bases, with 17 bases between. DNA for the CDR3: TGTGCCACCAGCAGAGATTACGGAGGGTACAGAACCTACGAGCAGTACTTC. This encodes CATSRDYGGYRTYEQYF.

The gene calls are TRBV28 and TRBJ1-6; tentative D call: TRBD1 (5 bases). The CDR3 contains 15 residues. V lost 3 bases, J lost 2 bases, and 8 bases lay in between. From germline, CDR1 is MDHEN and CDR2 SYDVKM. In nucleotides, the CDR3 is TGTGCCAGCAGTTTGGGGGGTACCTATAATTCACCCCTCCACTTT. Translated: CASSLGGTYNSPLHF.

The chain links TRBV5-5 to TRBJ2-7; 9 bases are shared with TRBD2. With 1 base clipped from V and 0 bases from J, the junction kept 11 bases outside the gene matches. The germline V gene has CDR1 SGHKS and CDR2 YYEKEE (reference sequence). CDR3 length: 18 residues. The CDR3 DNA follows: TGTGCCAGCAGCTTGTCGGGGGTAGCGGGGGCTTTCTCCTACGAGCAGTACTTC. Its protein is CASSLSGVAGAFSYEQYF. Looking up the rest from reference TRBV5-5 and TRBJ2-7 gives the full variable domain: DAGVTQSPTHLIKTRGQQVTLRCSPISGHKSVSWYQQVLGQGPQFIFQYYEKEERGRGNFPDRFSARQFPNYSSELNVNALLLGDSALYLCASSLSGVAGAFSYEQYFGPGTRLTVT.

V usage is TRBV6-5 and J usage is TRBJ1-2, with no clear D. V was cut by 0 bases and J by 4 bases, with 12 bases left in between. The CDR3 covers 15 residues. The germline V gene encodes CDR1 MNHEY and CDR2 SVGAGI. The CDR3 reads CASSYSFDGGYGYTF. CDR3 DNA sequence: TGTGCCAGCAGTTACTCGTTCGACGGAGGCTATGGCTACACCTTC.

The chain has TRBV18 and TRBJ1-4; TRBD1 is a possible D gene (5 bases). CDR3 length: 15 residues. Looked up from germline, CDR1 is KGHSH and CDR2 is LQKENI. V was shortened by 2 bases and J by 6 bases, with 13 bases between the two germline ends. This CDR3 reads CASSPFVGGDEKLFF. The CDR3 DNA follows: TGTGCCAGCTCACCATTTGTCGGGGGGGATGAAAAACTGTTTTTT.

This clone was found many times. The gene calls are TRBV5-4 and TRBJ1-2; the D is unclear. In germline, CDR1 is SGHNT, CDR2 YYREEE (reference sequence). Trimming removed 4 bases at V and 6 bases at J, with 13 bases between. The CDR3 totals 13 residues. The CDR3 DNA sequence: TGTGCCAGCAGCCTAGACGAGATGGATGGCTACACCTTC. It yields the protein CASSLDEMDGYTF.

The CDR3 here is CASSLEIGKTGYEQYF. The CDR3 coding sequence is TGTGCCAGCAGCTTAGAAATTGGGAAAACAGGTTACGAGCAGTACTTC. This chain joins TRBV7-9 and TRBJ2-7; maybe TRBD1 (5 bases). V was cut by 1 base and J by 4 bases, with 17 bases left in between. The CDR3 is 16 amino acids. Germline lookup yields CDR1 SEHNR and CDR2 FQNEAQ (reference sequence).

The chain links TRBV19 to TRBJ2-3; D may be TRBD1 (5 bases). V was cut by 3 bases and J by 2 bases, with 15 bases left in between. This CDR3 has 16 residues. CDR1 and CDR2 (germline): LNHDA, SQIVND (reference sequence). The CDR3 protein is CASSMIRLGATDTQYF. CDR3 coding DNA: TGTGCCAGTAGTATGATCAGGCTAGGGGCCACAGATACGCAGTATTTT.

This chain connects TRBV5-1 to TRBJ2-7; 9 bases match TRBD1. The CDR3 is 15 amino acids. With 0 bases clipped from V and 12 bases from J, the junction kept 13 bases outside the gene matches. Germline CDR1 is SGHRS and CDR2 is YFSETQ. In DNA form, the CDR3 reads TGCGCCAGCAGCTTGGTACCGGACAGGGGACCTCCTCGGTACTTC. Its protein product is CASSLVPDRGPPRYF.

The chain couples TRBV5-6 to TRBJ1-4; 9 nucleotides agree with TRBD1. Germline V gene lookup returns CDR1 SGHDT and CDR2 YYEEEE. This CDR3 contains 15 residues. The trim removed 4 bases at V and 3 bases at J, leaving 4 bases unmatched. The CDR3 region is CASSPTGGSNEKLFF. Here the CDR3 DNA reads TGTGCCAGCAGCCCGACAGGGGGGTCTAATGAAAAACTGTTTTTT. Looking up the rest from reference TRBV5-6 and TRBJ1-4 gives the full variable domain: DAGVTQSPTHLIKTRGQQVTLRCSPKSGHDTVSWYQQALGQGPQFIFQYYEEEERQRGNFPDRFSGHQFPNYSSELNVNALLLGDSALYLCASSPTGGSNEKLFFGSGTQLSVL.

The chain is built from TRBV3-1 (or the pseudogene TRBV3-2) and TRBJ2-1; 11 nucleotides match TRBD1. The CDR3 has 16 amino acids. Germline lookup yields CDR1 LGHDT and CDR2 YNNKEL (reference sequence). J gave up 8 bases and V 2 bases, and 8 bases lay outside the gene matches. DNA for the CDR3: TGTGCCAGCAGCCAACAGTGGGGGACAGGGGGTGATGAGCAGTTCTTC. This codes for CASSQQWGTGGDEQFF.

This clone was found a few times. V usage is TRBV5-4 and J usage is TRBJ2-7, with a tentative D call TRBD2 (7 bases). The germline gives CDR1 SGHNT, CDR2 YYREEE (reference sequence). CDR3 length equals 15 residues. Trimming took 7 bases from V and 0 from J, leaving 17 bases between them. CDR3 region: CASHGGPESSYEQYF. The CDR3 region has the DNA TGTGCCAGCCACGGGGGGCCGGAAAGCTCCTACGAGCAGTACTTC. Full variable domain (remainder filled in from reference TRBV5-4 and TRBJ2-7): ETGVTQSPTHLIKTRGQQVTLRCSSQSGHNTVSWYQQALGQGPQFIFQYYREEENGRGNFPPRFSGLQFPNYSSELNVNALELDDSALYLCASHGGPESSYEQYFGPGTRLTVT.

The chain uses TRBV28 and TRBJ2-2; D not certain. Looked up from germline, CDR1 is MDHEN and CDR2 is SYDVKM. The CDR3 is 15 amino acids. Trimming took 5 bases from V and 1 from J, leaving 11 bases between them. Here the CDR3 reads CASSPVPGNTGELFF. The CDR3, as DNA: TGTGCCAGCAGTCCCGTTCCGGGGAACACCGGGGAGCTGTTTTTT. Looking up the rest from reference TRBV28 and TRBJ2-2 gives the full variable domain: DVKVTQSSRYLVKRTGEKVFLECVQDMDHENMFWYRQDPGLGLRLIYFSYDVKMKEKGDIPEGYSVSREKKERFSLILESASTNQTSMYLCASSPVPGNTGELFFGEGSRLTVL.

DNA for the CDR3: TGCGCCAGCAGCCAAGATCGGGCAGGGGAAAGTAACTATGGCTACACCTTC. Its protein product is CASSQDRAGESNYGYTF. V gene TRBV4-1 combines with J gene TRBJ1-2; D is perhaps TRBD1 (6 bases). Germline CDR1 is MGHRA and CDR2 is YSYEKL. This CDR3 has 17 amino acids. Trimming took off 0 bases at V and 1 base at J, with 15 bases between the two ends.

This chain links TRBV29-1 with TRBJ2-3; a possible D gene is TRBD2 (6 bases). Trimming cost V 3 bases and J 3 bases, with 10 bases left between them. Germline lookup yields CDR1 SQVTM and CDR2 ANQGSEA. The CDR3 spans 13 residues. CDR3 in DNA: TGCAGCGTTGACGTCGGGGGTACAGATACGCAGTATTTT. Translated: CSVDVGGTDTQYF.

The chain couples TRBV24-1 to TRBJ1-1; maybe TRBD1 (5 bases). The V gene lost 8 bases and the J gene lost 4 bases, with 16 bases spanning the gap. The CDR3 covers 14 residues. CDR1 is KGHDR and CDR2 is SFDVKD in the germline V gene. CDR3 in DNA: TGTGCCACCACCAATTGGGTGGGGGGCACTGAAGCTTTCTTT. Its translation: CATTNWVGGTEAFF.

This chain connects TRBV7-9 to TRBJ1-2; possible D gene TRBD1, 6 bases. V was pared by 0 bases and J by 8 bases, with 13 bases between. Germline loops: CDR1 SEHNR, CDR2 FQNEAQ (reference sequence). The CDR3 length is 14 residues. The chain's CDR3 is CASSLAVFGGGYTF. DNA of the CDR3: TGTGCCAGCAGCTTAGCGGTCTTTGGGGGCGGCTACACCTTC.

This clone was observed a single time. This rearrangement joins TRBV3-1 (or the pseudogene TRBV3-2) to TRBJ1-1, with 9 bases matching TRBD1. This CDR3 is built from 17 residues. Per the germline V gene, CDR1 is LGHDT and CDR2 is YNNKEL (reference sequence). Trimming at V came to 0 bases and at J to 4 bases, leaving 9 bases not matched to a gene. This CDR3 is CASSQDYGDRVVTEAFF. The CDR3 DNA reads as TGTGCCAGCAGCCAAGATTATGGGGACAGGGTTGTCACTGAAGCTTTCTTT.

V gene TRBV10-1 combines with J gene TRBJ2-1, with 9 positions matching TRBD2. The germline V gene has CDR1 WNHNN and CDR2 SYGVQD (reference sequence). This CDR3 has 15 residues. Trimming cost V 5 bases and J 7 bases; bases outside gene matches: 9. Here the CDR3 DNA reads TGCGCCAGCAGTCCCTCAGCGGGGGGAGGAAATGAGCAGTTCTTC. As protein: CASSPSAGGGNEQFF.

The V and J genes are TRBV7-2 and TRBJ2-7; TRBD1 matches 10 bases. The germline V gene has CDR1 SGHTA and CDR2 FQGNSA. Trimming removed 8 bases from V and 0 bases from J; junction bases left unmatched: 7. The CDR3 totals 15 residues. The CDR3 loop reads CASSPRQGASYEQYF. The CDR3 coding sequence is TGTGCCAGCTCTCCGAGACAGGGGGCCTCCTACGAGCAGTACTTC.

This chain connects TRBV9 to TRBJ2-6; 10 bases agree with TRBD1. Germline V gives CDR1 SGDLS, CDR2 YYNGEE. Trimming took 3 bases from V and 0 from J; bases not matched to a gene: 6. The length of the CDR3 is 18 residues. DNA for the CDR3: TGTGCCAGCAGCGCCCGGGACAGGGGTTCCTCTGGGGCCAACGTCCTGACTTTC. Protein: CASSARDRGSSGANVLTF.

The rearrangement links TRBV18 to TRBJ1-4; the D gene is possibly TRBD1 (5 bases). Trimming pared 6 bases from V and 0 bases from J, leaving 17 bases between. The CDR3 runs 17 residues. Germline CDR1 KGHSH, CDR2 LQKENI. The DNA for the CDR3 is TGTGCCAGCTCGTCTCCCCAGGGCCCCGCAACTAATGAAAAACTGTTTTTT. The encoded protein is CASSSPQGPATNEKLFF.

This chain connects TRBV7-8 to TRBJ2-7; 8 bases line up with TRBD1. There are 14 residues in the CDR3. Unmatched junction bases numbered 9, after V lost 5 bases and J lost 6 bases. Germline lookup yields CDR1 SGHVS and CDR2 FQNEAQ. The chain's CDR3 is CASSPRTGRGEQYF. The CDR3 DNA sequence: TGTGCCAGCAGCCCCCGGACAGGGAGAGGCGAGCAGTACTTC.

As to this clone: One junction end does not reproduce the germline sequence, and a read error may be involved. The rearrangement joins TRBV18 to TRBJ2-6; D is unresolved. Germline assignment: CDR1 KGHSH and CDR2 LQKENI. The CDR3 loop spans 17 amino acids. The CDR3 DNA sequence: TGTGCCAGCTCTCCACGCCAACAGAGCTCTGGGGCCAACGTCCTGACTTTC. Amino acids: CASSPRQQSSGANVLTF.

V gene TRBV5-1 combines with J gene TRBJ2-7, with 9 bases aligning to TRBD1. The CDR3 is 16 residues long. CDR1 is SGHRS and CDR2 is YFSETQ in the germline V gene. V lost 6 bases and J lost 4; bases outside the gene matches: 14. CDR3 sequence (DNA): TGCGCCAGCACTATAGGGGGAGGACAGGGGTCTTACGAGCAGTACTTC. This encodes CASTIGGGQGSYEQYF.

This chain links TRBV25-1 with TRBJ2-7, with TRBD2 matching 10 bases. CDR3 length: 15 residues. Losses at the gene ends were 5 bases for V and 9 bases for J; bases not matched to a gene: 13. CDR1 is MGHDK, CDR2 SYGVNS, per germline. The CDR3 DNA sequence: TGTGCCAGCAGTCCCCCAGCGGGGGGGCTAAGTGCGCAGTACTTC. This translates into CASSPPAGGLSAQYF.

V usage is TRBV5-1 and J usage is TRBJ1-4; a weak D match, TRBD1 (6 bases). Trimming stripped 1 base from V and 3 bases from J, with 13 bases between. CDR1 SGHRS and CDR2 YFSETQ come from the germline V gene. This CDR3 is 16 amino acids long. CDR3: CASSLFVGQPNEKLFF. Here the CDR3 DNA reads TGCGCCAGCAGCTTGTTTGTCGGACAGCCTAATGAAAAACTGTTTTTT.

The chain uses TRBV7-6 and TRBJ1-1; TRBD1 is a possible D gene (6 bases). The V gene's germline CDR1 is SGHVS and CDR2 FNYEAQ. The CDR3 consists of 16 residues. V was cut by 4 bases and J by 3 bases, with 18 bases left in between. The CDR3, as DNA: TGTGCCAGCAGCTCCCCCTCGGGGGGCAGGGACACTGAAGCTTTCTTT. Translating it yields CASSSPSGGRDTEAFF. Full variable domain (remainder filled in from reference TRBV7-6 and TRBJ1-1): GAGVSQSPRYKVTKRGQDVALRCDPISGHVSLYWYRQALGQGPEFLTYFNYEAQQDKSGLPNDRFSAERPEGSISTLTIQRTEQRDSAMYRCASSSPSGGRDTEAFFGQGTRLTVV.

CDR3 residues: CASRGSGGLHYEQYF. In nucleotides, the CDR3 is TGTGCCAGCAGGGGGAGCGGGGGGTTACACTACGAGCAGTACTTC. The chain joins TRBV6-5 to TRBJ2-7, with 9 bases that match TRBD2. Germline loops: CDR1 MNHEY, CDR2 SVGAGI. The CDR3 has 15 residues. Trimming cost V 6 bases and J 3 bases; bases outside gene matches: 9.

The V call is TRBV5-4, the J call TRBJ2-5, with D perhaps matching TRBD2 (7 bases). V dropped 1 base and J dropped 6 bases, with 13 bases sitting between them. CDR1 and CDR2 (germline): SGHNT, YYREEE (reference sequence). CDR3 length: 14 amino acids. CDR3 protein: CASSLTGGHQTQYF. CDR3 DNA: TGTGCCAGCAGCTTGACGGGGGGCCATCAGACCCAGTACTTC.